These 24 T cell receptor beta chains came from one sample sequenced in a study of graft-versus-host responses after intestinal transplantation. Using immunoSEQ multiplex PCR, the repertoire was profiled, and TCRdb retains in-frame clones only, with some absent. The sample lists 70,000 to 80,000 clones, 90% seen once, with about 1.3% in the top ten. These receptors are not linked to any known antigen. The sample consisted of unstimulated CD8+ T cells sorted from spleen or lymph node cells, taken before intestinal transplant. The source is a human donor who received an intestinal transplant.

The CDR3: CASSEDITDTQYF. CDR3 DNA: TGCGCCAGCTCCGAAGACATCACAGATACGCAGTATTTT. V gene TRBV10-2 combines with J gene TRBJ2-3; D gene uncertain. Trimming took off 8 bases at V and 2 bases at J, with 11 bases between the two ends. The CDR3 sequence is 13 residues long. Per the germline V gene, CDR1 is WSHSY and CDR2 is SAAADI.

The chain recombines TRBV4-2 with TRBJ2-2, with 8 bases fitting TRBD1. The CDR3 runs 17 residues. V lost 4 bases and J lost 4; bases outside the gene matches: 11. Germline lookup yields CDR1 LGHNA and CDR2 YNFKEQ. CDR3 sequence: CASSLPPGQGLTGELFF. The CDR3 DNA reads TGTGCCAGCAGCCTACCCCCCGGACAGGGACTCACCGGGGAGCTGTTTTTT.

This sequence joins TRBV2 and TRBJ1-1, with D unclear. From germline, CDR1 is SNHLY and CDR2 FYNNEI. The length of the CDR3 is 12 residues. Trimming left V 6 bases short and J 7 bases short, with 12 bases between. The CDR3 DNA reads TGTGCCAGCAGACACCTATCGGGTGAAGCTTTCTTT. This translates into CASRHLSGEAFF.

The V call is TRBV4-1, the J call TRBJ2-7, with 12 nucleotides matching TRBD2. The CDR3 sequence is 16 residues long. CDR1 and CDR2 from the germline V gene are MGHRA and YSYEKL. V gave up 1 base and J gave up 4 bases; unmatched junction bases: 5. The CDR3 is CASSQVPSGGVYEQYF. CDR3 bases: TGCGCCAGCAGCCAAGTCCCTAGCGGGGGGGTTTACGAGCAGTACTTC.

The rearrangement joins TRBV11-2 to TRBJ2-7, with 13 bases fitting TRBD2. The CDR3 covers 17 residues. The germline gives CDR1 SGHAT, CDR2 FQNNGV. V dropped 4 bases and J dropped 3; count of bases not matched to a gene: 9. The CDR3 loop reads CASSSGTSGTPFYEQYF. The CDR3 DNA is TGTGCCAGCAGCTCCGGGACTAGCGGGACCCCTTTCTACGAGCAGTACTTC.

This chain uses TRBV6-6 with TRBJ1-1, with unresolved D. CDR3 length: 15 amino acids. Germline V CDR1 and CDR2: MNHNY, SVGAGI (reference sequence). Trimming cost V 0 bases and J 4 bases, with 12 bases left between them. CDR3 region: CASSYSEGVRTEAFF. The CDR3 DNA follows: TGTGCCAGCAGTTACTCAGAGGGTGTGCGCACTGAAGCTTTCTTT.

DNA for the CDR3: TGTGCCAGCAGTTTCGGTGGTCCTAATTCACCCCTCCACTTT. It codes for CASSFGGPNSPLHF. This rearrangement joins TRBV27 to TRBJ1-6, with D uncertain. Germline-derived CDR1 and CDR2 are MNHEY and SMNVEV (reference sequence). Deletions cut 3 bases from V and 6 bases from J, with 9 bases between. The CDR3 loop spans 14 amino acids.

The rearrangement links TRBV6-5 to TRBJ1-1, with TRBD1 as a possible D gene (6 bases). Germline V gives CDR1 MNHEY, CDR2 SVGAGI. The CDR3 runs to 13 residues. V lost 7 bases and J 5 bases, leaving 14 bases between the germline ends. This chain's CDR3 is CASTLSGTTEAFF. The CDR3 coding sequence is TGTGCCAGCACTTTATCCGGGACAACTGAAGCTTTCTTT.

The CDR3 loop reads CASGSAREETQYF. The CDR3 nucleotides are TGTGCCAGTGGCTCCGCCAGGGAAGAGACCCAGTACTTC. The rearrangement links TRBV19 to TRBJ2-5; perhaps TRBD1 as D (5 bases). Germline CDR1 reads LNHDA; CDR2 reads SQIVND (reference sequence). The CDR3 has 13 residues. Trimming shortened V by 8 bases and J by 3 bases, and 13 bases separated the two germline ends.

The J gene is TRBJ2-3, the V gene TRBV11-2, with TRBD2 identical over 8 bases. The CDR3 length is 15 residues. Germline CDR1 SGHAT, CDR2 FQNNGV. With V trimmed by 1 base and J by 7 bases, 7 bases remained unmatched. CDR3 amino acids: CASSLVAAGAHTQYF. The CDR3 nucleotides are TGTGCCAGCAGCTTAGTGGCAGCGGGGGCCCATACGCAGTATTTT. Complete variable domain (other parts from reference TRBV11-2 and TRBJ2-3): EAGVAQSPRYKIIEKRQSVAFWCNPISGHATLYWYQQILGQGPKLLIQFQNNGVVDDSQLPKDRFSAERLKGVDSTLKIQPAKLEDSAVYLCASSLVAAGAHTQYFGPGTRLTVL.

J is TRBJ2-2 and V is TRBV6-5; D is unclear. Deletions cut 8 bases from V and 6 bases from J, with 19 bases between. This CDR3 spans 15 amino acids. CDR1 is MNHEY, CDR2 SVGAGI, per germline. In nucleotides, the CDR3 is TGTGCCAGCGGAGTGGCAAGCGCCAACGCCGGGGAGCTGTTTTTT. Translated: CASGVASANAGELFF.

The chain has TRBV2 and TRBJ1-5, with D possibly TRBD1 on 6 matching bases. This CDR3 is 15 amino acids long. Trimming stripped 3 bases from V and 0 bases from J, with 9 bases between. Germline CDR1 SNHLY, CDR2 FYNNEI. The DNA for the CDR3 is TGTGCCAGCAGTGAGGGGGCAGATAGCAATCAGCCCCAGCATTTT. The encoded protein is CASSEGADSNQPQHF.

The V and J genes are TRBV9 and TRBJ1-2, with D possibly matching TRBD1 (5 bases). V lost 3 bases and J lost 7, with 19 bases in between. Germline V lookup: CDR1 SGDLS, CDR2 YYNGEE. CDR3 length: 15 amino acids. The CDR3 protein is CASSEAPDSPIGYTF. CDR3 DNA sequence: TGTGCCAGCAGCGAGGCCCCCGACAGCCCTATTGGCTACACCTTC.

The chain employs TRBV19 and TRBJ1-2; tentative D call: TRBD1 (6 bases). The CDR3 is 12 amino acids. Trimming stripped 8 bases from V and 4 bases from J, with 11 bases between. Germline V gives CDR1 LNHDA, CDR2 SQIVND (reference sequence). CDR3 residues: CASSTGRYGYTF. For the CDR3, the DNA is TGTGCCAGTTCCACAGGGCGCTATGGCTACACCTTC.

This chain uses TRBV6-5 with TRBJ1-1, with 10 bases fitting TRBD1. CDR3 size: 15 residues. Germline V gene sequence: CDR1 MNHEY, CDR2 SVGAGI. The V and J ends lost 6 bases and 3 bases, in that order; junction bases with no gene match: 7. Written as DNA, the CDR3 is TGTGCCAGCAGCTCCGCCGGGACAGGGGACACTGAAGCTTTCTTT. It yields the protein CASSSAGTGDTEAFF.

V gene TRBV9 combines with J gene TRBJ2-5, with D uncertain. Trimming took off 3 bases at V and 4 bases at J, with 16 bases between the two ends. Germline V gene data show CDR1 as SGDLS and CDR2 as YYNGEE. This CDR3 comprises 15 residues. The CDR3 region is CASSAGDSEGETQYF. The CDR3 nucleotides read TGTGCCAGCAGCGCGGGTGACTCCGAAGGAGAGACCCAGTACTTC.

J is TRBJ2-7 and V is TRBV13; TRBD2 agrees at 9 bases. V lost 1 base, J lost 2 bases, and 6 bases stayed unmatched. The length of the CDR3 is 16 residues. The germline V gene has CDR1 PRHDT and CDR2 FYEKMQ (reference sequence). The CDR3 loop is CASSLEKGTSTYEQYF. CDR3 bases: TGTGCCAGCAGCTTAGAGAAGGGGACTAGCACCTACGAGCAGTACTTC. Supplemented by reference TRBV13 and TRBJ2-7, the full variable domain reads AAGVIQSPRHLIKEKRETATLKCYPIPRHDTVYWYQQGPGQDPQFLISFYEKMQSDKGSIPDRFSAQQFSDYHSELNMSSLELGDSALYFCASSLEKGTSTYEQYFGPGTRLTVT.

The chain recombines TRBV7-3 with TRBJ2-7; 7 bases fit TRBD2. This CDR3 has 14 residues. Trimming removed 5 bases from V and 2 bases from J; junction bases left unmatched: 6. Germline V gene lookup returns CDR1 SGHTA and CDR2 FQGTGA. The CDR3 spells CASSPGAGAYEQYF. The CDR3 nucleotides read TGTGCCAGCAGCCCCGGGGCGGGGGCCTACGAGCAGTACTTC.

The chain combines TRBV10-3 with TRBJ1-1; no firm D call. The CDR3 has 15 residues. Germline V gives CDR1 ENHRY, CDR2 SYGVKD. V gave up 0 bases and J gave up 4 bases, with 12 bases separating them. The CDR3 DNA reads as TGTGCCATCAGTGAGTCCGGGGAGGGCCTCACTGAAGCTTTCTTT. Its translation: CAISESGEGLTEAFF.

The gene calls are TRBV4-1 and TRBJ2-3; 14 bases are shared with TRBD2. CDR3 length equals 17 residues. Trimming took 0 bases from V and 4 from J; bases not matched to a gene: 3. Germline V gene sequence: CDR1 MGHRA, CDR2 YSYEKL. DNA of the CDR3: TGCGCCAGCAGCCAAGATTCGACTAGCGGGGGGGCAGATACGCAGTATTTT. Its protein product is CASSQDSTSGGADTQYF.

The chain is built from TRBV4-2 and TRBJ1-2; D is uncertain. Germline CDR1 reads LGHNA; CDR2 reads YNFKEQ. The CDR3 is made up of 15 amino acids. Trimming took 0 bases from V and 3 from J, leaving 11 bases between them. CDR3 region: CASSQEDWEDYGYTF. CDR3 sequence (DNA): TGTGCCAGCAGCCAAGAGGACTGGGAGGACTATGGCTACACCTTC.

The chain links TRBV4-1 to TRBJ2-1; 7 bases line up with TRBD1. With 5 bases clipped from V and 2 bases from J, the junction kept 9 bases outside the gene matches. Germline assignment: CDR1 MGHRA and CDR2 YSYEKL. The CDR3 totals 16 residues. The CDR3 spells CASSGPQGPTYNEQFF. In DNA form, the CDR3 reads TGCGCCAGCAGCGGCCCACAGGGGCCCACCTACAATGAGCAGTTCTTC.

The chain combines TRBV7-9 with TRBJ1-2, with a weak D call TRBD1 (5 bases). The germline V gene encodes CDR1 SEHNR and CDR2 FQNEAQ (reference sequence). V was shortened by 3 bases and J by 5 bases, with 10 bases between the two germline ends. The CDR3 is 13 amino acids. CDR3 in DNA: TGTGCCAGCAGCTTGGGGGGGGAGTATGGCTACACCTTC. Translated, it gives CASSLGGEYGYTF. Full variable domain (remainder filled in from reference TRBV7-9 and TRBJ1-2): DTGVSQNPRHKITKRGQNVTFRCDPISEHNRLYWYRQTLGQGPEFLTYFQNEAQLEKSRLLSDRFSAERPKGSFSTLEIQRTEQGDSAMYLCASSLGGEYGYTFGSGTRLTVV.

The chain couples TRBV9 to TRBJ1-1, with unresolved D. CDR3 length equals 12 residues. Germline V gene lookup returns CDR1 SGDLS and CDR2 YYNGEE. Trimming removed 0 bases at V and 7 bases at J, with 7 bases between. The CDR3 DNA sequence: TGTGCCAGCAGCGTAGGTGGAGATGAAGCTTTCTTT. Amino acid sequence: CASSVGGDEAFF.